This T cell receptor beta chain is drawn from a study of cytomegalovirus exposure and HLA in healthy donors. PCR primers comprised 60 Vbeta and 13 Jbeta primers. Only in-frame clones appear in the TCRdb table, and some are missing; sequencing was by immunoSEQ multiplex PCR. The table includes approximately 110,000 clones, 83% detected once. The CDR3 length is 12 residues. Germline CDR1 MGHRA, CDR2 YSYEKL. As regards this clone: The junction and the germline gene differ at one end; a read error may be behind it.

This clonotype originated in a young man in good health and CMV-seronegative. The sample was PBMCs. This chain connects TRBV4-1 to TRBJ2-7; D is uncertain. The CDR3 sequence: CASSQSSQEQYF. The DNA for the CDR3 is TGTGCCAGCAGCCAATCCAGTCAAGAGCAGTACTTC.